What follows are 17 T cell receptor beta chains derived from one specimen sequenced in a study of shared clonotypes between healthy human individuals. Clones were read by immunoSEQ multiplex PCR, and TCRdb kept only the in-frame ones, dropping some. The table shows over a million clones, with 75% occurring only once. Sequenced: memory CD4+ T cells sorted from blood. The subset: CD45RA-negative fraction. The receptors here all came from a man aged 18 to 30 in good health.

The chain employs TRBV28 and TRBJ2-5, with D tentatively TRBD1 (7 bases). The CDR3 totals 15 residues. Germline CDR1 and CDR2: MDHEN and SYDVKM. V was pared by 2 bases and J by 3 bases, with 13 bases between. CDR3 sequence (DNA): TGTGCCAGCAGTTTAGGAGGGACAGTCGAAGAGACCCAGTACTTC. Translating gives CASSLGGTVEETQYF.

The chain combines TRBV6-1 with TRBJ2-7, with 9 bases matching TRBD2. The CDR3 runs 13 residues. Trimming at V came to 8 bases and at J to 0 bases, leaving 2 bases not matched to a gene. CDR1 is MNHNS, CDR2 SASEGT, per germline. The CDR3 reads CASHSGSSYEQYF. DNA of the CDR3: TGTGCCAGCCATAGCGGGAGCTCCTACGAGCAGTACTTC.

This clone occurred a few times. This chain uses TRBV19 with TRBJ1-1; the D is unclear. The CDR3 runs 12 residues. The germline gives CDR1 LNHDA, CDR2 SQIVND (reference sequence). The V end was cut by 5 bases, the J end by 4 bases, with 8 bases between. CDR3 protein: CASSPPGTEAFF. CDR3 nucleotides: TGTGCCAGTAGTCCTCCGGGCACTGAAGCTTTCTTT.

This sequence joins TRBV5-1 and TRBJ2-5; possibly TRBD2 for D (6 bases). The CDR3 is 14 amino acids. In germline, CDR1 is SGHRS, CDR2 YFSETQ. Trimming shortened V by 2 bases and J by 3 bases, and 11 bases separated the two germline ends. The chain's CDR3 is CASSFTGGEETQYF. Here the CDR3 DNA reads TGCGCCAGCAGCTTTACGGGCGGGGAAGAGACCCAGTACTTC.

V usage is TRBV15 and J usage is TRBJ2-1, with a tentative D call TRBD2 (5 bases). V was pared by 1 base and J by 8 bases, with 18 bases between. From germline, CDR1 is LNHNV and CDR2 YYDKDF (reference sequence). The CDR3 has 16 amino acids. The chain's CDR3 is CATSRAGLGGSDEQFF. CDR3 DNA sequence: TGTGCCACCAGCAGAGCGGGCCTTGGAGGATCGGATGAGCAGTTCTTC.

This chain connects TRBV19 to TRBJ2-1; a possible D gene is TRBD2 (6 bases). CDR1 is LNHDA and CDR2 is SQIVND in the germline V gene (reference sequence). Trimming took off 1 base at V and 7 bases at J, with 8 bases between the two ends. The CDR3 spans 13 residues. The CDR3 here is CASSIAGRNEQFF. DNA of the CDR3: TGTGCCAGTAGTATAGCAGGGAGGAATGAGCAGTTCTTC.

The chain has TRBV15 and TRBJ1-4, with D perhaps matching TRBD1 (5 bases). With 2 bases removed from V and 0 bases from J, the gap between germline ends came to 16 bases. Germline V gives CDR1 LNHNV, CDR2 YYDKDF (reference sequence). The CDR3 contains 18 residues. Here the CDR3 reads CATSRNPTAPATNEKLFF. CDR3 nucleotide sequence: TGTGCCACCAGCAGAAATCCGACAGCCCCTGCAACTAATGAAAAACTGTTTTTT.

In this sample, this clone turned up a few times. This chain links TRBV7-8 with TRBJ2-6; D remains ambiguous. Trimming left V 3 bases short and J 2 bases short, with 17 bases between. From germline, CDR1 is SGHVS and CDR2 FQNEAQ. The CDR3 extends over 18 amino acids. CDR3 residues: CASSFVGRRLTGANVLTF. The DNA of the CDR3 is TGTGCCAGCAGCTTCGTTGGTAGACGTTTAACTGGGGCCAACGTCCTGACTTTC.

V gene TRBV27 combines with J gene TRBJ2-4; D perhaps matches TRBD1 (5 bases). Germline assignment: CDR1 MNHEY and CDR2 SMNVEV (reference sequence). CDR3 length: 13 amino acids. Trimming cost V 4 bases and J 9 bases, with 13 bases left between them. The CDR3 spells CASSSTQGSIQYF. CDR3 bases: TGTGCCAGCAGTTCCACCCAGGGAAGCATTCAGTACTTC.

Only a few counts were recorded for this clone. Other DNA sequences in this specimen translate into the identical CDR3. The rearrangement joins TRBV6-5 to TRBJ2-7; perhaps TRBD1 as D (6 bases). This CDR3 contains 14 residues. Trimming removed 6 bases at V and 3 bases at J, with 15 bases between. Germline V lookup: CDR1 MNHEY, CDR2 SVGAGI. The CDR3 DNA sequence: TGTGCCAGCAGCTTACAGGGTGTCAGCTACGAGCAGTACTTC. Translating it yields CASSLQGVSYEQYF.

The sample holds one count of this clone. This sequence joins TRBV4-3 and TRBJ1-4; weak D call: TRBD1 (6 bases). Germline CDR1 is LGHNA and CDR2 is YSLEER. The V and J ends lost 3 bases and 4 bases respectively, with 15 bases between them. The CDR3 spans 16 residues. The CDR3 loop reads CASSQQGGGFNEKLFF. Written as DNA, the CDR3 is TGCGCCAGCAGCCAGCAAGGGGGGGGCTTTAATGAAAAACTGTTTTTT.

The chain employs TRBV6-1 and TRBJ2-3; 8 bases match TRBD2. The germline V gene encodes CDR1 MNHNS and CDR2 SASEGT. The CDR3 extends over 14 amino acids. Losses at the gene ends were 11 bases for V and 4 bases for J; bases not matched to a gene: 11. The CDR3 region is CAGATSGSADTQYF. The CDR3 DNA follows: TGTGCCGGCGCCACTAGCGGTTCGGCAGATACGCAGTATTTT.

This clone has a handful of counts. This CDR3 is also generated by other DNA sequences in the sample. V usage is TRBV5-1 and J usage is TRBJ2-2; D gene uncertain. Germline CDR1 and CDR2: SGHRS and YFSETQ. The CDR3 sequence is 15 residues long. Trimming removed 0 bases at V and 2 bases at J, with 8 bases between. In DNA form, the CDR3 reads TGCGCCAGCAGCTTGGACGTCGGTAACACCGGGGAGCTGTTTTTT. Amino acids: CASSLDVGNTGELFF.

V gene TRBV25-1 combines with J gene TRBJ1-6, with unresolved D. The CDR3 sequence is 15 residues long. Germline CDR1 is MGHDK and CDR2 is SYGVNS. Trimming removed 7 bases at V and 9 bases at J, with 19 bases between. The chain's CDR3 is CASTPVDLLTSPLHF. Written as DNA, the CDR3 is TGTGCCAGCACTCCCGTGGATCTTCTTACTTCACCCCTCCACTTT.

Comment on this clone: Given a much more abundant clone one base away, this may be a read error. This specimen includes other DNA sequences encoding the same CDR3. This chain uses TRBV7-2 with TRBJ1-3; TRBD1 matches 8 bases. CDR3 length: 14 residues. Trimming cost V 5 bases and J 1 base; bases outside gene matches: 1. Germline CDR1 and CDR2: SGHTA and FQGNSA. The CDR3 DNA follows: TGTGCCAGCAGCCGGACAGGGTCTGGAAACACCATATATTTT. This codes for CASSRTGSGNTIYF.

The chain recombines TRBV5-5 with TRBJ1-1; D is unresolved. CDR3 length: 13 residues. V dropped 1 base and J dropped 11 bases, with 15 bases sitting between them. The germline V gene has CDR1 SGHKS and CDR2 YYEKEE (reference sequence). The CDR3 spells CASSLSLLGYAFF. As DNA, the CDR3 is TGTGCCAGCAGCTTGTCCCTCTTGGGGTATGCTTTCTTT. Complete variable domain (other parts from reference TRBV5-5 and TRBJ1-1): DAGVTQSPTHLIKTRGQQVTLRCSPISGHKSVSWYQQVLGQGPQFIFQYYEKEERGRGNFPDRFSARQFPNYSSELNVNALLLGDSALYLCASSLSLLGYAFFGQGTRLTVV.

The chain is built from TRBV7-9 and TRBJ2-3, with 9 bases identical to TRBD2. CDR3 size: 16 residues. V was pared by 1 base and J by 5 bases, with 7 bases of the junction left unmatched. Germline CDR1 SEHNR, CDR2 FQNEAQ (reference sequence). CDR3 sequence: CASSLVAGGTGDTQYF. CDR3 coding DNA: TGTGCCAGCAGCTTAGTTGCGGGAGGGACCGGAGATACGCAGTATTTT. Variable domain in full (rest from reference TRBV7-9 and TRBJ2-3): DTGVSQNPRHKITKRGQNVTFRCDPISEHNRLYWYRQTLGQGPEFLTYFQNEAQLEKSRLLSDRFSAERPKGSFSTLEIQRTEQGDSAMYLCASSLVAGGTGDTQYFGPGTRLTVL.